Each of the 20 T cell receptor beta chains below was sequenced from the same sample in a study of cytomegalovirus exposure and HLA in healthy donors. PCR employed 60 Vbeta and 13 Jbeta primers. Clones were read by immunoSEQ multiplex PCR, and TCRdb kept only the in-frame ones, dropping some. There are under 200,000 clones in the sample; roughly 76% occur only once, and 1.3% to 1.5% lies in the top ten. What was sequenced was PBMCs. The receptor source for this set is a man in his sixties in good health and CMV-seronegative.

This clone was recorded only once. The chain carries TRBV15 and TRBJ2-2, with D unclear. The germline V gene has CDR1 LNHNV and CDR2 YYDKDF (reference sequence). The germline V and J ends were trimmed by 0 bases and 6 bases, with 8 bases remaining between them. This CDR3 comprises 14 residues. The CDR3 DNA reads TGTGCCACCAGCAGAGACGTCGGGTCCGGGGAGCTGTTTTTT. Its translation: CATSRDVGSGELFF.

Notes on this clone: In the same sample, other DNA sequences code for this CDR3. J is TRBJ2-3 and V is TRBV18; a possible D gene is TRBD2 (5 bases). CDR3 size: 15 residues. V gave up 4 bases and J gave up 0 bases, with 11 bases separating them. Germline loops: CDR1 KGHSH, CDR2 LQKENI. The DNA of the CDR3 is TGTGCCAGCTCACAGGTGGGAGAAAGCACAGATACGCAGTATTTT. Translated, it gives CASSQVGESTDTQYF. The whole variable domain, remainder taken from reference TRBV18 and TRBJ2-3, is NAGVMQNPRHLVRRRGQEARLRCSPMKGHSHVYWYRQLPEEGLKFMVYLQKENIIDESGMPKERFSAEFPKEGPSILRIQQVVRGDSAAYFCASSQVGESTDTQYFGPGTRLTVL.

Here the CDR3 DNA reads TGTGCCAGCAGCGTAGCTTACGGGACCACAGGGGTACATACGCAGTATTTT. Its protein is CASSVAYGTTGVHTQYF. The rearrangement joins TRBV9 to TRBJ2-3; TRBD1 matches at 7 bases. V lost 0 bases and J lost 7; bases outside the gene matches: 14. The CDR3 length is 17 residues. CDR1 is SGDLS, CDR2 YYNGEE, per germline.

This clone was found once. This sequence joins TRBV4-1 and TRBJ2-3, with a possible D match to TRBD1 (6 bases). The CDR3 contains 16 residues. CDR1 is MGHRA and CDR2 is YSYEKL in the germline V gene. Trimming left V 1 base short and J 4 bases short, with 15 bases between. CDR3 region: CASSQVQGTLADTQYF. CDR3 in DNA: TGCGCCAGCAGCCAAGTTCAGGGGACATTGGCAGATACGCAGTATTTT.

The chain links TRBV18 to TRBJ2-2; 10 bases are shared with TRBD2. The CDR3 sequence is 17 residues long. Germline assignment: CDR1 KGHSH and CDR2 LQKENI. The V gene end was trimmed by 3 bases and the J gene end by 6 bases; junction bases not matched to a gene: 10. In nucleotides, the CDR3 is TGTGCCAGCTCACCTCAAGCGGGAGGGCTTACGGCCGGGGAGCTGTTTTTT. It encodes CASSPQAGGLTAGELFF.

The chain combines TRBV7-9 with TRBJ2-1; 12 bases line up with TRBD1. Germline V CDR1 and CDR2: SEHNR, FQNEAQ (reference sequence). The CDR3 loop spans 14 amino acids. V trimming: 5 bases; J trimming: 10 bases; junction bases outside the gene matches: 6. CDR3 loop: CASSPGTGGREQFF. The CDR3 region has the DNA TGTGCCAGCAGCCCCGGGACAGGGGGCCGAGAGCAGTTCTTC.

In its sample, this clone was seen a few times. The chain links TRBV10-2 to TRBJ2-1; D call uncertain. This CDR3 spans 12 amino acids. Germline values: CDR1 WSHSY, CDR2 SAAADI. V was clipped by 2 bases and J by 10 bases, with 9 bases between them. The CDR3 protein is CASSEALAEQFF. CDR3 sequence (DNA): TGCGCCAGCAGTGAGGCGTTAGCAGAGCAGTTCTTC.

Of note for this clone: Sequence at one end of the junction differs from germline and may be a read error. The V and J genes are TRBV7-8 and TRBJ1-2; 8 positions match TRBD1. The CDR3 runs 16 residues. Germline loops: CDR1 SGHVS, CDR2 FQNEAQ. The CDR3 sequence: CACSLMAGGHSYGYTF. Here the CDR3 DNA reads TGTGCCTGCAGCTTAATGGCAGGGGGCCACTCCTATGGCTACACCTTC.

This clone was picked up one time. The chain has TRBV28 and TRBJ2-5; D perhaps matches TRBD2 (5 bases). The V end lost 6 bases, the J end lost 2 bases, and 10 bases lay between the germline ends. CDR1 and CDR2 (germline): MDHEN, SYDVKM. The length of the CDR3 is 13 residues. Here the CDR3 reads CASRRTAQETQYF. Here the CDR3 DNA reads TGTGCCAGCAGAAGGACTGCGCAAGAGACCCAGTACTTC.

The chain combines TRBV7-2 with TRBJ2-7, with D unresolved. The V gene lost 3 bases and the J gene lost 2 bases, with 8 bases spanning the gap. CDR3 length: 13 amino acids. The germline gives CDR1 SGHTA, CDR2 FQGNSA. Written as DNA, the CDR3 is TGTGCCAGCAGCTTTGTGCGAGCCTACGAGCAGTACTTC. It translates to CASSFVRAYEQYF.

J is TRBJ2-1 and V is TRBV29-1; the D gene is possibly TRBD2 (6 bases). The CDR3 has 13 amino acids. V was shortened by 4 bases and J by 6 bases, with 13 bases between the two germline ends. CDR1 and CDR2 (germline): SQVTM, ANQGSEA. CDR3 nucleotides: TGCAGCGTTGGCGGGACTTTTAGCAATGAGCAGTTCTTC. The encoded protein is CSVGGTFSNEQFF.

V and J are TRBV2 and TRBJ1-2; 8 bases fit TRBD1. The J segment lost 5 bases and the V segment lost 8 bases, leaving 7 bases of the junction unmatched. Germline V gene sequence: CDR1 SNHLY, CDR2 FYNNEI. The CDR3 totals 13 residues. In DNA form, the CDR3 reads TGTGCCAGCTTCGACAGGGGCCTTTATGGCTACACCTTC. This codes for CASFDRGLYGYTF.

This clone has just a few counts. The J gene is TRBJ2-2, the V gene TRBV2; 7 bases align to TRBD1. The CDR3 runs to 14 residues. The V and J ends lost 6 bases and 5 bases, in that order; junction bases with no gene match: 6. Germline assignment: CDR1 SNHLY and CDR2 FYNNEI. The CDR3 loop reads CASRETGMTGELFF. CDR3 DNA: TGTGCCAGCAGGGAGACAGGGATGACCGGGGAGCTGTTTTTT.

J is TRBJ2-5 and V is TRBV5-1; the D is unclear. Germline CDR1 reads SGHRS; CDR2 reads YFSETQ. CDR3 size: 12 residues. The ends were cut back, 4 bases at V and 1 base at J, with 5 bases in the middle. CDR3 sequence reads: CASSEPQETQYF. The CDR3 bases are TGCGCCAGCAGCGAGCCCCAAGAGACCCAGTACTTC.

The chain combines TRBV27 with TRBJ2-3; 9 positions match TRBD1. The CDR3 sequence is 16 residues long. Trimming took 1 base from V and 4 from J; bases not matched to a gene: 6. CDR1 is MNHEY, CDR2 SMNVEV, per germline (reference sequence). As DNA, the CDR3 is TGTGCCAGCAGTTTATTGGGACAGGGTAGAGCAGATACGCAGTATTTT. Translated: CASSLLGQGRADTQYF.

With respect to this clone: Its ends do not fully match the called genes, so a read error is possible. CDR3: CASSLSQGAPYYGDTF. CDR3 bases: TGCGCCAGCAGCTTGTCACAGGGGGCGCCGTACTATGGCGACACCTTC. The chain carries TRBV5-1 and TRBJ1-2; 9 bases align to TRBD1. Germline lookup yields CDR1 SGHRS and CDR2 YFSETQ. The CDR3 is made up of 16 amino acids.

This clone was observed a handful of times. This chain links TRBV19 with TRBJ2-7, with 8 bases fitting TRBD2. After removal of 3 bases from V and 5 bases from J, the junction contained 6 bases not matched to a gene. The CDR3 has 14 residues. The germline V gene encodes CDR1 LNHDA and CDR2 SQIVND (reference sequence). The CDR3 region is CASSIDPGRDEQYF. The CDR3 nucleotides read TGTGCCAGTAGTATTGATCCCGGGAGGGACGAGCAGTACTTC.

CDR3 loop: CASSPNRRNEKLFF. In DNA, the CDR3 is TGTGCCAGCAGCCCAAACAGAAGAAATGAAAAACTGTTTTTT. The V call is TRBV6-5, the J call TRBJ1-4, with unresolved D. Looked up from germline, CDR1 is MNHEY and CDR2 is SVGAGI. Trimming removed 6 bases at V and 5 bases at J, with 13 bases between. CDR3 length: 14 amino acids.

The chain employs TRBV6-1 and TRBJ1-1; D call uncertain. Germline V gene lookup returns CDR1 MNHNS and CDR2 SASEGT. This CDR3 contains 15 residues. With 6 bases removed from V and 1 base from J, the gap between germline ends came to 15 bases. CDR3 sequence reads: CASRTFQEWNTEAFF. DNA for the CDR3: TGTGCCAGCAGAACCTTCCAGGAATGGAACACTGAAGCTTTCTTT.

V gene TRBV9 combines with J gene TRBJ1-6; D is unclear. CDR3 length: 15 amino acids. With 0 bases removed from V and 8 bases from J, the gap between germline ends came to 12 bases. In germline, CDR1 is SGDLS, CDR2 YYNGEE. CDR3: CASSVATASYSPLHF. CDR3 sequence (DNA): TGTGCCAGCAGCGTAGCCACAGCATCCTATTCACCCCTCCACTTT.